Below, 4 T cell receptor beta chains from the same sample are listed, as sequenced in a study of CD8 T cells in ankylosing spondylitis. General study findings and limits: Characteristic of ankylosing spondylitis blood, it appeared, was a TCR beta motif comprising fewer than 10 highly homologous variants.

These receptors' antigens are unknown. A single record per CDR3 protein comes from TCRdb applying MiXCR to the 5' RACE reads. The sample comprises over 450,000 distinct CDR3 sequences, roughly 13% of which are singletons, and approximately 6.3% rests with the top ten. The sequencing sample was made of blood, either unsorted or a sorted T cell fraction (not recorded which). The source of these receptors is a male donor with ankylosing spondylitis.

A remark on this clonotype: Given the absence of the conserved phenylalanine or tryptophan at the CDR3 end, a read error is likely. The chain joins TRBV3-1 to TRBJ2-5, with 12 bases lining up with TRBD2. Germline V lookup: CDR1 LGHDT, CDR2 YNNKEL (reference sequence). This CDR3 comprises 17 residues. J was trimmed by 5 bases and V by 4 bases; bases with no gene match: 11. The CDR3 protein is CASSPLTTSGRRETQYY. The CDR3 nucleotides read TGTGCCAGCAGCCCCCTAACGACTAGCGGGAGAAGGGAGACCCAGTACTAC.

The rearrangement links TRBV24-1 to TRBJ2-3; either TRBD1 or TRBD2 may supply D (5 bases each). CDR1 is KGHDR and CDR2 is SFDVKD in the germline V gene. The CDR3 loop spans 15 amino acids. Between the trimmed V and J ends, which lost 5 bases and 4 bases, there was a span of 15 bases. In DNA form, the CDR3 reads TGTGCCACCAGTGCAAGAGGGGCCAGCTCAGATACGCAGTATTTT. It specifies CATSARGASSDTQYF.

The CDR3 here is CASSLLAIFEDTQYF. The DNA of the CDR3 is TGTGCCAGCAGCCTACTAGCCATTTTTGAAGATACGCAGTATTTT. The rearrangement joins TRBV7-2 to TRBJ2-3; TRBD2 is a possible D gene (6 bases). The CDR3 spans 15 residues. Germline CDR1 reads SGHTA; CDR2 reads FQGNSA. The ends were cut back, 5 bases at V and 5 bases at J, with 17 bases in the middle.

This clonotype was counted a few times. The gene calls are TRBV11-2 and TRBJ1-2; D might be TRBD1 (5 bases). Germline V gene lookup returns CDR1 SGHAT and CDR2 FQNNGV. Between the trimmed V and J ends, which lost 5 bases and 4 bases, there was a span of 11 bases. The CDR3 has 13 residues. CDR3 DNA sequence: TGTGCCAGCAGCCCCGGGGACGCCTATGGCTACACCTTC. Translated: CASSPGDAYGYTF.